The present TCR beta chain was sequenced within a study of shared clonotypes between healthy human individuals. Whole-study findings and limits: Represented diversity (both genetic and exposure-history) was limited by the small number of donors.

A word on this clone: Its antigen is as yet unknown.

In the authors' methods: From ImmunoSEQ came sequences covering only the junction and carrying no quality scores, so filtering differed. Assay: immunoSEQ multiplex PCR; the TCRdb copy retains only in-frame clones and omits some. The DNA gave D and trimming, while V, J and clone size come from that table. Seen here are approximately 720,000 clones, under 95% observed once, and the top ten hold approximately 24%. V dropped 4 bases and J dropped 0; count of bases not matched to a gene: 7. CDR3 length: 15 amino acids. Germline lookup yields CDR1 SGHNT and CDR2 YYREEE (reference sequence). Naivety among CD8 cells was defined by CD45RO negativity and positive CCR7 selection, thereby excluding terminally differentiated effector memory CD45RA+ cells. Each donor was a Caucasian adult residing in Nashville, Tennessee.

Sequencing input: naive CD8+ T cells sorted from blood. This sequence originates from a man aged 30 to 39 in good health. V usage is TRBV5-4 and J usage is TRBJ2-7, with TRBD2 matching over 7 bases. The CDR3 here is CASSPGGWGSYEQYF. DNA for the CDR3: TGTGCCAGCAGCCCCGGGGGGTGGGGCTCCTACGAGCAGTACTTC.